What follows are 26 T cell receptor beta chains derived from one specimen sequenced in a study of beta chain features in type 1 diabetes. Since all of the isolated RNA was reverse transcribed, expressed TCRB transcripts were what got sequenced. Method: immunoSEQ multiplex PCR; TCRdb's copy keeps in-frame clones and lacks some. The sample has around 300,000 clones; 8% are singletons. The sequencing sample was made of central memory CD4+ T cells from blood. The source is a woman between 18 and 29 years old in good health.

The V gene is TRBV9, the J gene TRBJ2-3; D is undetermined. V was trimmed by 9 bases and J by 1 base, leaving 12 bases between them. Per the germline V gene, CDR1 is SGDLS and CDR2 is YYNGEE. There are 13 residues in the CDR3. The CDR3 region has the DNA TGTGCCACCTCTGTAAGGGGCACAGATACGCAGTATTTT. Its protein product is CATSVRGTDTQYF.

This clone appeared a few times. This chain links TRBV28 with TRBJ2-2, with 7 nucleotides matching TRBD1. Trimming at V came to 4 bases and at J to 4 bases, leaving 12 bases not matched to a gene. This CDR3 comprises 17 residues. The germline CDR1 and CDR2 sequences are MDHEN and SYDVKM. The chain's CDR3 is CASSSLRGTELTGELFF. The CDR3 DNA reads TGTGCCAGCAGTTCTCTGAGAGGGACAGAACTCACCGGGGAGCTGTTTTTT.

A remark on this clone: Other DNA variants within this sample encode the same CDR3. The V gene is TRBV9, the J gene TRBJ2-5; D is possibly TRBD1 (5 bases). Trimming shortened V by 0 bases and J by 0 bases, and 6 bases separated the two germline ends. Germline-derived CDR1 and CDR2 are SGDLS and YYNGEE. This CDR3 contains 14 residues. CDR3 coding DNA: TGTGCCAGCAGCGTAGGGGGCAACCAAGAGACCCAGTACTTC. This sequence encodes CASSVGGNQETQYF.

This clone was observed a handful of times. CDR3 coding DNA: TGTGCCTGGAGTGTGGGACGGGCGGGTCCCACAGATACGCAGTATTTT. Translating gives CAWSVGRAGPTDTQYF. The chain couples TRBV30 to TRBJ2-3; D is possibly TRBD1 or TRBD2 (5 bases each). This CDR3 region has 16 residues. Germline V gene lookup returns CDR1 GTSNPN and CDR2 SVGIG (reference sequence). V was cut by 0 bases and J by 2 bases, with 15 bases left in between.

The gene calls are TRBV4-2 and TRBJ1-4; 7 nucleotides align to TRBD1. Trimming at V came to 4 bases and at J to 5 bases, leaving 7 bases not matched to a gene. The V gene's germline CDR1 is LGHNA and CDR2 YNFKEQ. The CDR3 covers 15 residues. As DNA, the CDR3 is TGTGCCAGCAGCCGCCAGACAGGGCGGAATGAAAAACTGTTTTTT. It is translated as CASSRQTGRNEKLFF.

This chain connects TRBV6-5 to TRBJ2-2; no definite D call. Per the germline V gene, CDR1 is MNHEY and CDR2 is SVGAGI. This CDR3 contains 12 residues. V lost 6 bases to trimming and J lost 1 base, with 3 bases between them. This chain's CDR3 is CASRRNTGELFF. As DNA, the CDR3 is TGTGCCAGCAGGAGGAACACCGGGGAGCTGTTTTTT.

This clone was counted between two and nine times. The chain employs TRBV18 and TRBJ1-6, with 9 bases fitting TRBD1. This CDR3 spans 15 amino acids. Per the germline V gene, CDR1 is KGHSH and CDR2 is LQKENI. V trimming: 2 bases; J trimming: 7 bases; junction bases outside the gene matches: 3. CDR3 sequence: CASSPGGQGNSPLHF. In nucleotides, the CDR3 is TGTGCCAGCTCACCAGGAGGACAGGGGAATTCACCCCTCCACTTT.

This rearrangement joins TRBV28 to TRBJ2-7; D is undetermined. The CDR3 is 14 amino acids. Per the germline V gene, CDR1 is MDHEN and CDR2 is SYDVKM. The ends were cut back, 5 bases at V and 7 bases at J, with 18 bases in the middle. The CDR3 DNA follows: TGTGCCAGCAGTATCAAACGGTGGGTAGGGGAGCAGTACGTC. It translates to CASSIKRWVGEQYV.

There are a few counts of this clone. The V call is TRBV7-2, the J call TRBJ2-2; 9 nucleotides agree with TRBD1. V was pared by 5 bases and J by 5 bases, with 6 bases of the junction left unmatched. CDR1 and CDR2 (germline): SGHTA, FQGNSA. This CDR3 is built from 15 residues. CDR3 DNA sequence: TGTGCCAGCAGCCGTCGGACAGGGGAGACCGGGGAGCTGTTTTTT. The encoded protein is CASSRRTGETGELFF.

This clone was picked up many times. The gene calls are TRBV11-2 and TRBJ2-5; 7 nucleotides agree with TRBD2. Germline V gives CDR1 SGHAT, CDR2 FQNNGV. This CDR3 region has 16 residues. The J segment lost 3 bases and the V segment lost 5 bases, leaving 12 bases of the junction unmatched. CDR3 loop: CASSPAGGLTKETQYF. DNA for the CDR3: TGTGCCAGCAGCCCCGCTGGGGGACTAACAAAAGAGACCCAGTACTTC.

The rearrangement uses TRBV2 and TRBJ2-7; D is possibly TRBD1 or TRBD2 (5 bases each). The CDR3 extends over 15 amino acids. Germline V CDR1 and CDR2: SNHLY, FYNNEI. V was clipped by 5 bases and J by 2 bases, with 16 bases between them. CDR3 loop: CASSRGPSLPYEQYF. The CDR3 DNA sequence: TGTGCCAGCAGTCGGGGACCGTCTCTACCCTACGAGCAGTACTTC.

The table lists this clone with a few counts. This chain joins TRBV7-9 and TRBJ1-1; no reliable D call. Deletions cut 0 bases from V and 2 bases from J, with 10 bases between. This CDR3 region has 15 residues. Germline V CDR1 and CDR2: SEHNR, FQNEAQ (reference sequence). The CDR3 region is CASSLARRANTEAFF. DNA for the CDR3: TGTGCCAGCAGCTTAGCCCGGCGGGCAAACACTGAAGCTTTCTTT. Together with reference TRBV7-9 and TRBJ1-1, the CDR3 gives the full variable domain: DTGVSQNPRHKITKRGQNVTFRCDPISEHNRLYWYRQTLGQGPEFLTYFQNEAQLEKSRLLSDRFSAERPKGSFSTLEIQRTEQGDSAMYLCASSLARRANTEAFFGQGTRLTVV.

This clone came up many times. The chain joins TRBV7-2 to TRBJ2-5, with TRBD2 as a possible D gene (6 bases). This CDR3 contains 14 residues. V was cut by 5 bases and J by 1 base, with 11 bases left in between. The germline V gene has CDR1 SGHTA and CDR2 FQGNSA. In nucleotides, the CDR3 is TGTGCCAGCAGCGCGGGACCGATCCAAGAGACCCAGTACTTC. Its translation: CASSAGPIQETQYF.

This clone was recorded a few times. Other DNA sequences from this sample encode an identical CDR3 as well. The rearrangement links TRBV4-3 to TRBJ2-3, with 12 bases lining up with TRBD2. This CDR3 has 17 residues. Germline lookup yields CDR1 LGHNA and CDR2 YSLEER. V lost 1 base, J lost 3 bases, and 5 bases stayed unmatched. The CDR3 DNA reads as TGCGCCAGCAGCCAAGGACTAGCGGGGGCACTAACAGATACGCAGTATTTT. Translated, it gives CASSQGLAGALTDTQYF.

This clone was counted between two and nine times. This sequence joins TRBV2 and TRBJ2-1, with 7 bases that match TRBD1. The trim removed 10 bases at V and 2 bases at J, leaving 5 bases unmatched. Germline lookup yields CDR1 SNHLY and CDR2 FYNNEI. CDR3 length equals 13 residues. CDR3 sequence (DNA): TGTGCCAACAGACAGGGTACCTACAATGAGCAGTTCTTC. It is translated as CANRQGTYNEQFF.

In this sample, this clone turned up a few times. The chain joins TRBV28 to TRBJ2-6; D is uncertain. Germline-derived CDR1 and CDR2 are MDHEN and SYDVKM. The CDR3 length is 15 residues. V lost 5 bases to trimming and J lost 0 bases, with 8 bases between them. The CDR3 nucleotides read TGTGCCAGCAGTGCGTCCTACTCTGGGGCCAACGTCCTGACTTTC. It yields the protein CASSASYSGANVLTF.

This rearrangement joins TRBV21-1 to TRBJ2-7; the table gives TRBD1 as D, unverified against the DNA. TRBV21-1 has pseudogene status. This CDR3 is 13 amino acids long. The CDR3 nucleotides read TGTGCCAGCAGTCCCGAACATTCCTACGAGCAGTACTTC. Translation gives CASSPEHSYEQYF.

The chain has TRBV5-1 and TRBJ1-5; D is ambiguous. V gave up 2 bases and J gave up 2 bases, with 5 bases separating them. The CDR3 totals 13 residues. The germline CDR1 and CDR2 sequences are SGHRS and YFSETQ. CDR3 sequence: CASSFDGNQPQHF. Here the CDR3 DNA reads TGCGCCAGCAGCTTCGATGGCAATCAGCCCCAGCATTTT.

There are a few counts of this clone. The V gene is TRBV7-6, the J gene TRBJ2-3; D possibly uses TRBD1 or TRBD2 (6 bases each). The germline CDR1 and CDR2 sequences are SGHVS and FNYEAQ. Trimming left V 2 bases short and J 3 bases short, with 21 bases between. There are 18 residues in the CDR3. CDR3 residues: CASSLSRRWGAPTDTQYF. CDR3 nucleotides: TGTGCCAGCAGCTTAAGCCGGCGGTGGGGGGCGCCGACAGATACGCAGTATTTT.

This clone occurred many times. V and J are TRBV28 and TRBJ2-2; D remains ambiguous. Between the trimmed V and J ends, which lost 8 bases and 2 bases, there was a span of 9 bases. The CDR3 contains 13 residues. Germline V gives CDR1 MDHEN, CDR2 SYDVKM. CDR3 coding DNA: TGTGCCAGCTCATCACAAAACACCGGGGAGCTGTTTTTT. It translates to CASSSQNTGELFF. Full variable domain (outside the CDR3, taken from reference TRBV28 and TRBJ2-2): DVKVTQSSRYLVKRTGEKVFLECVQDMDHENMFWYRQDPGLGLRLIYFSYDVKMKEKGDIPEGYSVSREKKERFSLILESASTNQTSMYLCASSSQNTGELFFGEGSRLTVL.

This clone occurred a few times. The V gene is TRBV21-1, the J gene TRBJ1-2. TRBV21-1 is described as a pseudogene. CDR3 length: 13 amino acids. The CDR3 here is CAMLGQIGGGYTF. CDR3 in DNA: TGTGCCATGTTAGGACAAATCGGAGGTGGCTACACCTTC.

This sequence joins TRBV2 and TRBJ2-5, with a possible D match to TRBD1 (6 bases). Trimming cost V 10 bases and J 5 bases, with 17 bases left between them. This CDR3 contains 13 residues. The germline V gene has CDR1 SNHLY and CDR2 FYNNEI. The CDR3 protein is CANRPGTQETQYF. The CDR3 nucleotides are TGTGCCAATCGACCCGGGACACAGGAGACCCAGTACTTC.

This clone was seen a handful of times. The chain's CDR3 is CASSGGLDTIYF. In DNA, the CDR3 is TGTGCCAGCAGCGGGGGGTTAGACACCATATATTTT. The chain recombines TRBV9 with TRBJ1-3; a weak D match, TRBD1 (5 bases). Germline V gene sequence: CDR1 SGDLS, CDR2 YYNGEE. Deletions cut 3 bases from V and 8 bases from J, with 9 bases between. The CDR3 spans 12 residues.

This clone has just a few counts. This chain links TRBV5-8 with TRBJ2-1; D gene ambiguous. Germline assignment: CDR1 SGHTS and CDR2 YDEGEE. The length of the CDR3 is 11 residues. Trimming removed 2 bases at V and 7 bases at J, with 4 bases between. The CDR3 reads CASSLLNEQFF. The CDR3 nucleotides read TGTGCCAGCAGCTTACTTAATGAGCAGTTCTTC. The complete variable domain, with remaining parts taken from reference TRBV5-8 and TRBJ2-1, reads EAGVTQSPTHLIKTRGQQATLRCSPISGHTSVYWYQQALGLGLQFLLWYDEGEERNRGNFPPRFSGRQFPNYSSELNVNALELEDSALYLCASSLLNEQFFGPGTRLTVL.

This clone was detected a few times. This sample includes further DNA sequences coding for the same CDR3. The chain couples TRBV18 to TRBJ1-1; D might be TRBD1 (6 bases). V dropped 3 bases and J dropped 1 base, with 6 bases sitting between them. Germline values: CDR1 KGHSH, CDR2 LQKENI. CDR3 length: 13 residues. For the CDR3, the DNA is TGTGCCAGCTCACCGGGACAGAACACTGAAGCTTTCTTT. Its protein is CASSPGQNTEAFF.

The chain uses TRBV6-5 and TRBJ1-5, with D tentatively TRBD1 (6 bases). The CDR3 consists of 14 residues. The germline CDR1 and CDR2 sequences are MNHEY and SVGAGI. The V end lost 6 bases, the J end lost 4 bases, and 13 bases lay between the germline ends. The CDR3 DNA reads TGTGCCAGCAGACAGCTCGGACAGAATCAGCCCCAGCATTTT. Translation: CASRQLGQNQPQHF.